What follows are 11 T cell receptor beta chains derived from one specimen sequenced in a study of T cells after posttransplantation cyclophosphamide. Sequencing was performed with immunoSEQ multiplex PCR; in TCRdb, only in-frame clones are kept and a portion is missing. This table holds about 15,000 clones, under 85% found once. The sample consisted of memory CD4+ T cells sorted from PBMCs. The receptors derive from a man between 50 and 59 years old.

This chain uses TRBV14 with TRBJ2-4; 8 bases align to TRBD1. Germline V gene sequence: CDR1 SGHDN, CDR2 FVKESK. Trimming at V came to 1 base and at J to 7 bases, leaving 6 bases not matched to a gene. The CDR3 has 15 amino acids. The DNA for the CDR3 is TGTGCCAGCAGCCAAGGGGCAGGGGGCGGCAACATTCAGTACTTC. Protein: CASSQGAGGGNIQYF.

The chain is built from TRBV6-5 and TRBJ2-2; a weak D match, TRBD2 (6 bases). From germline, CDR1 is MNHEY and CDR2 SVGAGI. This CDR3 region has 13 residues. V was shortened by 6 bases and J by 4 bases, with 9 bases between the two germline ends. In nucleotides, the CDR3 is TGTGCCAGCAGACGGGGGTTCACCGGGGAGCTGTTTTTT. Translating it yields CASRRGFTGELFF.

The CDR3 region is CASSLSGYSGNTIYF. The CDR3 DNA reads as TGTGCCAGCAGCTTAAGCGGCTACTCTGGAAACACCATATATTTT. The V call is TRBV7-9, the J call TRBJ1-3; D call uncertain. Germline loops: CDR1 SEHNR, CDR2 FQNEAQ (reference sequence). V was cut by 2 bases and J by 0 bases, with 8 bases left in between. This CDR3 contains 15 residues. The variable domain in full, completed from reference TRBV7-9 and TRBJ1-3, reads DTGVSQNPRHKITKRGQNVTFRCDPISEHNRLYWYRQTLGQGPEFLTYFQNEAQLEKSRLLSDRFSAERPKGSFSTLEIQRTEQGDSAMYLCASSLSGYSGNTIYFGEGSWLTVV.

The chain combines TRBV19 with TRBJ1-2, with D possibly TRBD1 on 5 matching bases. Germline-derived CDR1 and CDR2 are LNHDA and SQIVND (reference sequence). This CDR3 spans 14 amino acids. The V end lost 1 base, the J end lost 3 bases, and 9 bases lay between the germline ends. CDR3 residues: CASSIVGGDYGYTF. CDR3 DNA sequence: TGTGCCAGTAGTATAGTCGGGGGGGACTATGGCTACACCTTC.

V and J are TRBV19 and TRBJ2-2; D is possibly TRBD1 (5 bases). The CDR3 extends over 13 amino acids. Deletions cut 4 bases from V and 4 bases from J, with 7 bases between. Germline V gives CDR1 LNHDA, CDR2 SQIVND (reference sequence). CDR3 nucleotide sequence: TGTGCCAGTAGTACACAGGCCACCGGGGAGCTGTTTTTT. This sequence encodes CASSTQATGELFF. Full variable domain (rest looked up from reference TRBV19 and TRBJ2-2): DGGITQSPKYLFRKEGQNVTLSCEQNLNHDAMYWYRQDPGQGLRLIYYSQIVNDFQKGDIAEGYSVSREKKESFPLTVTSAQKNPTAFYLCASSTQATGELFFGEGSRLTVL.

About this clone: The sample contains more than one DNA sequence encoding this CDR3. The rearrangement uses TRBV2 and TRBJ1-5; 7 bases are shared with TRBD1. CDR1 and CDR2 (germline): SNHLY, FYNNEI. This CDR3 comprises 14 residues. V gave up 6 bases and J gave up 0 bases; unmatched junction bases: 2. CDR3 nucleotides: TGTGCCAGCAGGACAGGGCTTAGCAATCAGCCCCAGCATTTT. Amino acid sequence: CASRTGLSNQPQHF. Based on the CDR3 plus reference TRBV2 and TRBJ1-5, the full variable domain is EPEVTQTPSHQVTQMGQEVILRCVPISNHLYFYWYRQILGQKVEFLVSFYNNEISEKSEIFDDQFSVERPDGSNFTLKIRSTKLEDSAMYFCASRTGLSNQPQHFGDGTRLSIL.

V gene TRBV5-4 combines with J gene TRBJ2-6, with 7 bases identical to TRBD2. CDR1 and CDR2 from the germline V gene are SGHNT and YYREEE (reference sequence). The junction had 8 bases not matched to a gene; V was cut back by 4 bases and J by 1 base. The CDR3 is 17 residues long. This CDR3 is CASSPGGGVSGANVLTF. CDR3 DNA: TGTGCCAGCAGCCCTGGGGGAGGGGTTTCTGGGGCCAACGTCCTGACTTTC.

A few counts support this clone. V usage is TRBV2 and J usage is TRBJ2-3; 7 nucleotides line up with TRBD1. Per germline, CDR1 SNHLY and CDR2 FYNNEI. The CDR3 covers 15 residues. The V segment lost 3 bases and the J segment 3 bases; nucleotides outside the gene matches: 6. The CDR3 DNA sequence: TGTGCCAGCAGTGAGGCAGGGGGACCGACAGATACGCAGTATTTT. Translation gives CASSEAGGPTDTQYF.

This sequence joins TRBV18 and TRBJ2-5, with D possibly matching TRBD2 (6 bases). The CDR3 has 16 amino acids. Trimming stripped 6 bases from V and 1 base from J, with 18 bases between. Per the germline V gene, CDR1 is KGHSH and CDR2 is LQKENI. The CDR3 loop reads CASSILGTGSQETQYF. CDR3 bases: TGTGCCAGCTCGATACTGGGGACCGGGAGCCAAGAGACCCAGTACTTC.

The V gene is TRBV28, the J gene TRBJ1-1; D is uncertain. This CDR3 region has 12 residues. The V gene lost 7 bases and the J gene lost 6 bases, with 12 bases spanning the gap. Germline assignment: CDR1 MDHEN and CDR2 SYDVKM. The CDR3 coding sequence is TGTGCCAGCAACCCGATCCAGTCTGAAGCTTTCTTT. Translation: CASNPIQSEAFF.

Points on this clone: Other DNA sequences of this sample code for an identical CDR3. This chain links TRBV5-1 with TRBJ1-1; 9 nucleotides agree with TRBD1. CDR1 is SGHRS and CDR2 is YFSETQ in the germline V gene. The CDR3 runs to 15 residues. V trimming: 2 bases; J trimming: 5 bases; junction bases outside the gene matches: 7. The CDR3: CASSFGTGRGTEAFF. The CDR3 DNA is TGCGCCAGCAGCTTCGGGACAGGGAGGGGAACTGAAGCTTTCTTT.